The rows below give T cell receptor beta chains drawn from one sample of a study of shared clonotypes between healthy human individuals. Sequenced by immunoSEQ multiplex PCR; TCRdb stores in-frame clones only, minus some. The table shows almost 700,000 clones, with about 90% occurring only once. Sequencing was performed on naive CD8+ T cells sorted from blood. The receptors were sampled from a man aged 25-45 years in good health. CDR3s include the opening cysteine and the closing phenylalanine or tryptophan. A D gene is named only where the DNA matches it firmly. The size entry is marked missing in some rows and otherwise reads once, few, many or a size class.

once	TRBV10-1	TRBJ2-3	TRBD1	TGCGCCAGCAGTCAATCCCAGACAGGGATCAGCACAGATACGCAGTATTTT	CASSQSQTGISTDTQYF
-	TRBV13	TRBJ2-3	TRBD1	TGTGCCAGCAGCTTCACAGGGGGCGGGTCAGATACGCAGTATTTT	CASSFTGGGSDTQYF
-	TRBV28	TRBJ2-7	-	TGTGCCAGCAGTTATAACAGACTTTACGAGCAGTACTTC	CASSYNRLYEQYF
-	TRBV4-1	TRBJ2-7	-	TGCGCCAGCAGCCAAGATGGAATGTCGAGCGGGCCCTCCTACGAGCAGTACTTC	CASSQDGMSSGPSYEQYF
-	TRBV11-2	TRBJ2-1	TRBD2	TGTGCCAGCAGCGCCAGACTAGCGGAGCAGTTCTTC	CASSARLAEQFF
once	TRBV30	TRBJ2-1	-	TGTGCCTGGAGCGGGAGAATTAGCAATGAGCAGTTCTTC	CAWSGRISNEQFF
-	TRBV21-1	TRBJ1-5	-	TGTGCCAGCAGCAAAAGGGGGGCCAGCAATCAGCCCCAGCATTTT	CASSKRGASNQPQHF
once	TRBV7-6	TRBJ1-2	TRBD1	TGTGCCAGCAGCCAAAGTGGGCCAGGGGGCGAGAGGGGCTATGGCTACACCTTC	CASSQSGPGGERGYGYTF
-	TRBV19	TRBJ2-5	TRBD2	TGTGCCAGTAGTATACTAGCGGGAGCAGGGGAGACCCAGTACTTC	CASSILAGAGETQYF
-	TRBV29-1	TRBJ2-3	-	TGCAGCGTTGAAGGCAGAAACACAGATACGCAGTATTTT	CSVEGRNTDTQYF
-	TRBV4-2	TRBJ1-1	-	TGTGCCAGCAGCCAAGAACTCTCCACCGTCCTTAACACTGAAGCTTTCTTT	CASSQELSTVLNTEAFF
-	TRBV9	TRBJ2-1	TRBD1	TGTGCCAGCAGCGAGGACAGGAGATACAATGAGCAGTTCTTC	CASSEDRRYNEQFF
-	TRBV2	TRBJ2-7	TRBD1	TGTGCCAGCAGTGGGTTAGCTGGGACAGGGTCCTACGAGCAGTACTTC	CASSGLAGTGSYEQYF
-	TRBV4-1	TRBJ2-7	-	TGCGCCAGCAGCCAAGACTGGCTTGCCTACGAGCAGTACTTC	CASSQDWLAYEQYF
-	TRBV20-1	TRBJ2-1	-	TGCAGTGCTAGAGCCGGGAGTGAGCAGTTCTTC	CSARAGSEQFF
-	TRBV9	TRBJ2-2	-	TGTGCCAGCCGCACCGGTCAAGGCGGGGAGCTGTTTTTT	CASRTGQGGELFF
-	TRBV7-8	TRBJ2-1	-	TGTGCCAGCAGCTTAGTACAGGGTGGCAATGAGCAGTTCTTC	CASSLVQGGNEQFF
-	TRBV6-1	TRBJ2-7	-	TGTGGGACGAACTCCTACGAGCAGTACTTC	CGTNSYEQYF
-	TRBV4-1	TRBJ2-7	TRBD1	TGCGCCAGCAGCCAAGAGGGGGACAGGGGTCGGGAGCAGTACTTC	CASSQEGDRGREQYF
once	TRBV9	TRBJ2-1	TRBD1	TGTGCCAGCAGTTCAGGGGGCGCGTTTAATGAGCAGTTCTTC	CASSSGGAFNEQFF
-	TRBV27	TRBJ2-4	-	TGTGCCAGCGGCAGGGGTTCCAAAAACATTCAGTACTTC	CASGRGSKNIQYF
-	TRBV4-1	TRBJ2-1	-	TGCGCCAGCAGCCCCCTCGTGGGTGAGCAGTTCTTC	CASSPLVGEQFF
-	TRBV2	TRBJ2-2	-	TGTGCCAGCAGTGAAGATCTGGACACCTACACGATCGGGGAGCTGTTTTTT	CASSEDLDTYTIGELFF
-	TRBV5-1	TRBJ1-3	-	TGCGCCAGCAGGGGGCAGGGAGAAGACTCTGGAAACACCATATATTTT	CASRGQGEDSGNTIYF
-	TRBV6-5	TRBJ1-5	-	TGTGCCAGCAGTTACTCGGGTAAAGGAAATTCCCAGCATTTT	CASSYSGKGNSQHF
-	TRBV6-4	TRBJ2-7	-	TGTGCCAGCATTCCTGGGGGGACTTTGGGCGAGCAGTACTTC	CASIPGGTLGEQYF
-	TRBV5-5	TRBJ2-5	-	TGTGCCAGCAGCTTGTTTCCGGGTGAGGAGACCCAGTACTTC	CASSLFPGEETQYF
-	TRBV6-5	TRBJ2-7	TRBD2	TGTGCCAGCAGCCTGACTAGCGGGATCTCCTACGAGCAGTACTTC	CASSLTSGISYEQYF
many	TRBV7-8	TRBJ2-7	TRBD2	TGTGCCAGCAGCTTCGGACCCGGGACTAGCGGGTTTTCGGGCGAGCAGTACTTC	CASSFGPGTSGFSGEQYF
-	TRBV11-2	TRBJ2-7	-	TGTGCCAGCAGCCCCGGTACTGCCTACGAGCAGTACTTC	CASSPGTAYEQYF
-	TRBV9	TRBJ2-7	-	TGTGCCAGCAGCGTAGCTTTAGGTGGATCCTACGAGCAGTACTTC	CASSVALGGSYEQYF
-	TRBV15	TRBJ2-3	TRBD2	TGTGCCACCAGCAGAGCACGGGGGGTTTTAACAGATACGCAGTATTTT	CATSRARGVLTDTQYF
-	TRBV27	TRBJ2-1	-	TGTGCCAGCAGTTCTGACAGGTGGTCTTACAATGAGCAGTTCTTC	CASSSDRWSYNEQFF
once	TRBV5-4	TRBJ1-1	-	TGTGCCAGCAGCCCCAATAATGCGAACATGAACACTGAAGCTTTCTTT	CASSPNNANMNTEAFF
-	TRBV4-1	TRBJ2-7	-	TGCGCCAGCAGCCAAGATCGGGGCTACTACTCCGAGCAGTACTTC	CASSQDRGYYSEQYF
-	TRBV28	TRBJ1-1	-	TGTGCCAGCAGTTTGGGCCTGGGATATGGAACTGAAGCTTTCTTT	CASSLGLGYGTEAFF
-	TRBV7-6	TRBJ2-7	TRBD1	TGTGCCAGCAGCCCAGGGACAGGGGGGTCCTACGAGCAGTACTTC	CASSPGTGGSYEQYF
-	TRBV18	TRBJ2-7	TRBD1	TGTGCCAGCTCACCACCGGCGGGACAGGGGCTCTACGAGCAGTACTTC	CASSPPAGQGLYEQYF
-	TRBV11-2	TRBJ2-3	-	TGTGCCAGCAGCTTGTGGGGGGCGGCCGCAGATACGCAGTATTTT	CASSLWGAAADTQYF
-	TRBV28	TRBJ1-4	-	TGTGCCAGCAGTTCCCTCGGGGCGGAAAAACTGTTTTTT	CASSSLGAEKLFF
-	TRBV28	TRBJ2-5	-	TGTGCCAGCAGTTCCATACTGGGGAAGGGAGAGACCCAGTACTTC	CASSSILGKGETQYF
-	TRBV7-9	TRBJ1-5	-	TGTGCCAGCAGCTTAGCCAATCAGCCCCAGCATTTT	CASSLANQPQHF
-	TRBV5-1	TRBJ2-1	TRBD2	TGCGCCAGCAGCTTGGAGGGTTCAGCGGGAGCCTACAATGAGCAGTTCTTC	CASSLEGSAGAYNEQFF
once	TRBV7-2	TRBJ2-7	TRBD2	TGTGCCAGCAGCATAACTAGCGGGAGGTACGAGCAGTACTTC	CASSITSGRYEQYF